This T cell receptor (beta chain) was captured in a study of shared clonotypes between healthy human individuals (dated by TCRdb to 2020 to 2021). Regarding the research as a whole: The cohort comprised a couple of women and a few men aged 18 to 49 years. For each donor, CD4 naive and CD4 memory were each given three plates, CD8 naive was given two plates, and CD8 memory was given one plate. To estimate repertoire size and how much clonotype sharing occurs between individuals, the study deeply sequenced the blood TCR repertoires of a handful of healthy adults. To increase sequencing depth and limit assay-specific biases, different laboratories used diverse techniques to prepare libraries and sequence TCR repertoires. Per donor, leukapheresis produced somewhere between about 0.9 and 9 billion PBMCs. Study-wide conclusions, independent of this receptor: Naive subsets generally had larger estimated clonotype richness than memory subsets did. The small number of donors limited the genetic and exposure-history diversity represented. Sampling was restricted to blood, and TCR repertoires in tissue are likely to differ from TCR repertoires in blood. Based on pairwise subsampling, the degree of clonotype sharing among donors was expected to be affected by sequencing depth. Higher generation probabilities were observed for clonotypes shared by all four sorted-subset donors than for non-shared clonotypes. Rarefaction of sorted-subset datasets indicated incomplete sequencing despite the large sequencing depth. Sharing across a few donors was observed for about 5% of naive CD4, under 4% of naive CD8, 2.3% of memory CD4, and roughly 0.4% of memory CD8 clonotypes.

Healthy HIV-negative adults with no recently reported acute infections or vaccinations were included as donors. Every donor was a Caucasian adult residing in Nashville, Tennessee, USA. CD4+ T cells were enriched by magnetic negative selection; naive cells were then positively selected on CD45RA, and the negative fraction formed the memory subset. Blood was obtained by leukapheresis, after which PBMCs were separated by Ficoll-Histopaque density gradient centrifugation and cryopreserved in liquid nitrogen vapor phase. Purity and quantity of every magnetically sorted T cell population were checked by analytical flow cytometry. Genomic DNA was isolated from each sorted fraction and quantified by UV absorbance on a Nanodrop 2000c. Using the deep immunoSEQ assay, multiplex PCR amplified TCR CDR3 regions from genomic DNA. For each cell subset, the extracted genomic DNA was distributed evenly across all wells of several immunoSEQ 96-well plates, and each plate served as one replicate. For sorted subsets, approximately 200 ng of genomic DNA, equivalent to some 33,000 T cell genomes, went into each replicate PCR. The purified libraries were quantified using a Qubit 3.0 fluorometer, sized with a Bioanalyzer 2100, and then quantified again using the KAPA Library Quantification kit. A separate single-read 150-cycle Illumina NextSeq 550 flow cell was used to sequence each immunoSEQ 96-well plate. On the study's bioinformatics: Because the immunoSEQ output held only junctional sequences and lacked quality scores, the filtering could not match the filtering applied to full-length reads. Sequences were annotated with PyIR, a Python wrapper for IgBLAST v1.9, and V/J genes and CDR3 were assigned using IMGT germline references. Reads were filtered out if the reads had weak V/J assignments (E-value above 1e-6), no CDR3, stop codons, out-of-frame junctions, or ambiguous translated residues. V3J clonotypes were defined as sequences sharing an identical inferred V gene, J gene, and CDR3 amino acid sequence. Percentage overlap between repertoires was calculated by dividing the number of shared unique clonotypes by the size of the smaller repertoire. Richness of each repertoire was evaluated using RTK rarefaction, the Chao1 estimator, and Recon v2.1 estimates of unobserved clonotypes. For all TCRbeta clonotypes obtained by the gDNA method from four donors, generation probabilities were computed with OLGA. Held by TCRdb, this immuneACCESS table contains in-frame sequences only and omits some clones. Under half of the omission traces to an unresolved V gene where checked; the cause of the rest is unknown. V and J calls and clone size are those listed in that table; D and trimming were worked out from the DNA. The sample contains millions of clones, 90% to 95% of them found a single time. Clones ranked in the top ten supply about 0.13% of the sample.

The CDR3, cysteine through phenylalanine, is 16 amino acids long. Just CDR3 DNA is preserved here, 48 bases in frame from base 1. V and J lose 5 bases and 6 bases, and a span of 22 bases separates them. The germline V gene provides CDR1 SNHLY and CDR2 FYNNEI. About this clone: What antigen it recognizes has not been identified. The input lacks base qualities; no much larger clone sits a single base away.

Sequenced input: naive CD4+ T cells sorted from blood. Reading the label with the study, this specimen's cell subset or site is: CD45RA+ positively selected. The rearrangement combines TRBV2 with TRBJ2-5; TRBD2 could be the D gene, as 7 bases match. The TCR sequence derives from a man between 18 and 35 years old in good health. The CDR3 reads as follows: CASSIAQRGRAKTQYF. The DNA is as follows: TGTGCCAGCAGTATAGCCCAAAGGGGGAGGGCTAAGACCCAGTACTTC.